These 24 T cell receptor beta chains were sequenced from one sample in a study of tumor-infiltrating lymphocytes in primary liver carcinoma. Co-extraction of RNA and DNA was performed on about 19-33 mg of unsorted bulk tissue. Synthesis of TCR beta cDNA was carried out from 500 ng total RNA with a constant-region primer. Modified slightly, ARM-PCR produced TCR beta libraries over three nested multiplex PCR rounds. Each of the first two PCR rounds ran approximately 9 cycles with TRBV1-TRBV30 forward and C-beta reverse primers. TCRdb processed the multiplex PCR reads anew with MiXCR; each CDR3 protein has one entry. The sample lists more than 85,000 distinct CDR3 sequences, roughly 80% occurring once. The material sequenced was liver tumor tissue from sampling region 3. Regarding subset: tumor region T3, left-lateral pole. The receptors here all came from a man aged 40-55 years with primary liver carcinoma and hepatitis B virus infection.

Note on this clonotype: At one boundary the junction diverges from the germline segment, which might be a read error. This sequence joins TRBV6-6 and TRBJ1-1, with D maybe TRBD1 (6 bases). Germline V CDR1 and CDR2: MNHNY, SVGAGI (reference sequence). The length of the CDR3 is 15 residues. The CDR3: CASSTPSARDTEVFF. Written as DNA, the CDR3 is TGTGCCAGCAGTACTCCGTCGGCGCGGGACACTGAAGTTTTCTTT.

This clonotype was counted only a few times. One end of the junction is discordant with germline, which a read error may explain. The chain links TRBV5-8 to TRBJ2-1; TRBD2 matches 13 bases. Germline CDR1 SGHTS, CDR2 YDEGEE. CDR3 size: 16 residues. The CDR3 here is CAGSSGLAGLYNEQFF. CDR3 coding DNA: TGCGCCGGCAGCTCGGGACTAGCGGGATTATACAATGAGCAGTTCTTC.

This clonotype appeared many times. The J gene is TRBJ2-7, the V gene TRBV12-3 or TRBV12-4; 7 nucleotides agree with TRBD2. V gave up 7 bases and J gave up 2 bases; unmatched junction bases: 11. CDR3 size: 15 residues. The CDR3 reads CASILDIAGAYEQYF. Written as DNA, the CDR3 is TGTGCCAGCATCCTAGACATAGCGGGCGCCTACGAGCAGTACTTC.

Notes on this clonotype: A read error is likely, as this CDR3 ends without the conserved phenylalanine or tryptophan. No DNA is shown, since the ends of the CDR3 on it are uncertain; the CDR3 is the one TCRdb lists. V is TRBV29-1 and J is TRBJ2-3; the D call in the table, TRBD1, was not verified against the DNA. The germline V gene encodes CDR1 SQVTM and CDR2 ANQGSEA. Termini included, the CDR3 measures 11 amino acids. CDR3 residues: CSAGKTDTHYY.

Regarding this clonotype: This CDR3 fails to terminate in the conserved phenylalanine or tryptophan, so it likely reflects a read error. The V call is TRBV6-5, the J call TRBJ1-2; D is undetermined. CDR1 MNHEY and CDR2 SVGAGI come from the germline V gene. This CDR3 is built from 13 residues. The CDR3 nucleotides read TGCGCCAGTAGGGTCGGGGTCAACTGTGGCTACACCCTC. Protein: CASRVGVNCGYTL.

With respect to this clonotype: At one end the junction does not follow the germline gene, possibly because of a read error. V and J are TRBV28 and TRBJ2-7; 7 nucleotides line up with TRBD1. The germline gives CDR1 MDHEN, CDR2 SYDVKM. The CDR3 consists of 15 residues. CDR3 in DNA: TGTGCAAGCAGTGAACCAGGACAGGATCGCAACGAGCAGTACTTC. Protein sequence: CASSEPGQDRNEQYF.

As regards this clonotype: At one of its ends the junction is not consistent with the germline gene, which may arise from a read error. The chain combines TRBV4-1 with TRBJ2-1; D gene uncertain. The CDR3 consists of 14 residues. Germline CDR1 and CDR2: MGHRA and YSYEKL. This chain's CDR3 is CASSQASLVSEQFF. The CDR3 DNA reads as TGCGCCAGTAGCCAAGCTAGTTTAGTAAGTGAGCAGTTCTTC.

Remarks on this clonotype: Compared with germline, one end of the junction differs, possibly owing to a read error. The chain links TRBV12-3 or TRBV12-4 to TRBJ2-2; TRBD2 aligns across 7 bases. The CDR3 covers 12 residues. Written as DNA, the CDR3 is TGTGCCAGCACTAGGGATCGCGGGGGGCTGTTTTTT. Translated, it gives CASTRDRGGLFF.

This clonotype appeared once. An end of the junction does not agree with germline; a read error may underlie this. The chain employs TRBV6-2 or TRBV6-3 and TRBJ2-1; tentative D call: TRBD2 (5 bases). The CDR3 contains 15 residues. Germline V CDR1 and CDR2: MNHEY, SVGEGT. The CDR3 DNA sequence: TGTACCAGCAGTCGACGACTACTAGTGGCCAATGAGCAGTTCTTC. Translation gives CTSSRRLLVANEQFF.

The sample holds many counts of this clonotype. V is TRBV30 and J is TRBJ2-1; 9 bases agree with TRBD1. The germline CDR1 and CDR2 sequences are GTSNPN and SVGIG (reference sequence). V gave up 1 base and J gave up 0 bases; unmatched junction bases: 7. The CDR3 spans 17 residues. CDR3 sequence reads: CAWSAGQTGGSYNEQFF. For the CDR3, the DNA is TGTGCCTGGAGTGCCGGACAGACAGGGGGCTCCTACAATGAGCAGTTCTTC.

Notes on this clonotype: Sequence at one end of the junction differs from germline and may be a read error. This rearrangement joins TRBV9 to TRBJ2-5, with D possibly TRBD2 on 7 matching bases. The CDR3 sequence is 15 residues long. CDR1 is SGDLS, CDR2 YYNGEE, per germline. The CDR3 sequence: CASTSSWGGQETRYF. CDR3 coding DNA: TGTGCCAGTACCAGTAGTTGGGGGGGCCAAGAGACCCGGTACTTC.

Worth noting for this clonotype: A junction end diverges from the germline sequence, so it may reflect a read error. The V gene is TRBV6-5, the J gene TRBJ1-3, with D unresolved. Germline V gene data show CDR1 as MNHEY and CDR2 as SVGAGI. The CDR3 totals 16 residues. The CDR3, as DNA: TGTGCCAGCAGCTTCGAACAAGGGAGAGTGGGAAATACCATATATTTT. Its protein product is CASSFEQGRVGNTIYF.

This clonotype was seen once. V gene TRBV29-1 combines with J gene TRBJ2-7, with TRBD2 matching over 8 bases. V was clipped by 8 bases and J by 3 bases; unmatched bases: 6. Germline CDR1 and CDR2: SQVTM and ANQGSEA. CDR3 length: 12 residues. Here the CDR3 reads CSFLTSDYEQYF. The DNA of the CDR3 is TGCAGCTTCCTGACTAGCGACTACGAGCAGTACTTC.

Details on this clonotype: A junction boundary mismatches the germline segment, possibly from a read error. This chain connects TRBV11-2 to TRBJ2-7; TRBD2 agrees at 8 bases. The V gene's germline CDR1 is SGHAT and CDR2 FQNNGV. CDR3 size: 20 residues. The CDR3 nucleotides read TGTCCCAGCAGCTTGAGGGAGAGGAGGACTAGCAGGCTCAGCTCCTACGAGCAGTACTTC. It specifies CPSSLRERRTSRLSSYEQYF.

This clonotype came up once. This CDR3 is missing its conserved last phenylalanine or tryptophan, likely due to a read error. V and J are TRBV29-1 and TRBJ2-1; D perhaps matches TRBD2 (5 bases). This CDR3 has 16 residues. The germline CDR1 and CDR2 sequences are SQVTM and ANQGSEA. CDR3 region: CSVRATGPHLVDEQFL. The CDR3 bases are TGTAGCGTTCGGGCGACTGGGCCCCATTTGGTGGATGAGCAGTTCTTG.

Points on this clonotype: At one end, the junction sequence differs from germline, possibly due to a read error. J is TRBJ2-5 and V is TRBV24-1; TRBD2 matches at 8 bases. This CDR3 region has 15 residues. The V gene's germline CDR1 is KGHDR and CDR2 SFDVKD. CDR3 sequence (DNA): TGTGCCACCGGGGATAGGGCGGGAGGAGAAGAGAACCAGTACTTC. It is translated as CATGDRAGGEENQYF.

The chain combines TRBV6-1 with TRBJ2-6, with unresolved D. The CDR3 is 18 amino acids. V was cut by 4 bases and J by 1 base, with 17 bases left in between. Germline CDR1 reads MNHNS; CDR2 reads SASEGT. The CDR3, as DNA: TGTGCCAGCAGTGGATACACGGGTCCTACTTCTGGGGCCAACGTCCTGACTTTC. Translation gives CASSGYTGPTSGANVLTF.

This clonotype was found many times. The rearrangement uses TRBV28 and TRBJ2-1, with D perhaps matching TRBD1 (6 bases). CDR3 length: 15 residues. V gave up 6 bases and J gave up 1 base, with 13 bases separating them. Germline CDR1 MDHEN, CDR2 SYDVKM. CDR3 bases: TGTGCCAGCAGCATTTATCAGGGGTCCTACAATGAGCAGTTCTTC. This gives the protein CASSIYQGSYNEQFF.

In the case of this clonotype: A read error may be the cause here, since a much bigger clone is one base away. The rearrangement links TRBV2 to TRBJ2-5; the D is unclear. Germline V gives CDR1 SNHLY, CDR2 FYNNEI. There are 12 residues in the CDR3. The CDR3: CASSRAQETQHF. CDR3 bases: TGTGCCAGCAGCCGAGCCCAAGAGACCCAGCACTTC.

In regard to this clonotype: Germline is not matched at one junction end, which may reflect a read error. The V call is TRBV6-2 or TRBV6-3, the J call TRBJ2-7; D tentatively reads TRBD1 or TRBD2 (7 bases each). CDR1 MNHEY and CDR2 SVGEGT come from the germline V gene. The CDR3 loop spans 14 amino acids. CDR3 sequence reads: CASSTGDYSYELYF. CDR3 bases: TGTGCCAGCAGTACAGGGGACTACTCTTACGAGCTGTACTTC.

This clonotype was counted between two and nine times. At one boundary the junction diverges from the germline segment, which might be a read error. The CDR3, as DNA: TGCGGCGTTGAAGACACCTCGCAGAATACTGGGGCCAACGTCCTGACCTTC. It codes for CGVEDTSQNTGANVLTF. The rearrangement links TRBV29-1 to TRBJ2-6; maybe TRBD1 (5 bases). From germline, CDR1 is SQVTM and CDR2 ANQGSEA. The length of the CDR3 is 17 residues.

Turning to this clonotype: Compared with germline, one end of the junction differs, possibly owing to a read error. The chain is built from TRBV6-5 and TRBJ1-6, with 7 bases fitting TRBD1. The CDR3 consists of 15 residues. CDR1 is MNHEY, CDR2 SVGAGI, per germline. The chain's CDR3 is CASSYTQGLESPFQF. DNA of the CDR3: TGTGCCAGTAGTTACACACAGGGGCTGGAGTCACCCTTCCAATTT.

In regard to this clonotype: A read error may produce the germline difference seen at one junction end. The J gene is TRBJ2-3, the V gene TRBV11-2; D may be TRBD2 (5 bases). The CDR3 contains 16 residues. The V gene's germline CDR1 is SGHAT and CDR2 FQNNGV. The CDR3 loop reads CASSSPVLVGVDTPYF. Here the CDR3 DNA reads TGTGCCAGCAGCTCCCCGGTACTAGTGGGAGTGGATACGCCGTATTTT.

A note on this clonotype: The conserved phenylalanine or tryptophan normally closing the CDR3 is absent here, so this likely arose from a read error. The chain is built from TRBV6-5 and TRBJ1-2, with TRBD1 identical over 8 bases. Germline V gene sequence: CDR1 MNHEY, CDR2 SVGAGI. The CDR3 totals 13 residues. The CDR3 reads CASRTGINYGYTL. CDR3 in DNA: TGTGCGAGTAGGACAGGGATTAACTATGGCTACACCTTG.